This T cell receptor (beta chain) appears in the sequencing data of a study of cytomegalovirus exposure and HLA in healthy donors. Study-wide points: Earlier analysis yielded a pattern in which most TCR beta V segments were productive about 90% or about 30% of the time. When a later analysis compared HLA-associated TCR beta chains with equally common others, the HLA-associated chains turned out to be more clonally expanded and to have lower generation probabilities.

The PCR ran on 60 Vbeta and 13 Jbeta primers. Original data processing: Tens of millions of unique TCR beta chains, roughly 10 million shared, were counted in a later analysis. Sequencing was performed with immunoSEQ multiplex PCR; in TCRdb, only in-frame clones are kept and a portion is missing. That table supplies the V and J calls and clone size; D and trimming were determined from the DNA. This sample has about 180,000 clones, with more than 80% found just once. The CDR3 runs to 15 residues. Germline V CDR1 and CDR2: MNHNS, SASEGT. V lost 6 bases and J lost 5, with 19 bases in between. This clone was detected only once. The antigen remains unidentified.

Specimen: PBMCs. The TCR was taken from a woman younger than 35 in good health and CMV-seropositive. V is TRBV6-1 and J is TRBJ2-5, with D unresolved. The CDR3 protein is CASSSTGSSRETQYF. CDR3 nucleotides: TGTGCCAGCAGCAGTACCGGGTCCTCAAGGGAGACCCAGTACTTC.